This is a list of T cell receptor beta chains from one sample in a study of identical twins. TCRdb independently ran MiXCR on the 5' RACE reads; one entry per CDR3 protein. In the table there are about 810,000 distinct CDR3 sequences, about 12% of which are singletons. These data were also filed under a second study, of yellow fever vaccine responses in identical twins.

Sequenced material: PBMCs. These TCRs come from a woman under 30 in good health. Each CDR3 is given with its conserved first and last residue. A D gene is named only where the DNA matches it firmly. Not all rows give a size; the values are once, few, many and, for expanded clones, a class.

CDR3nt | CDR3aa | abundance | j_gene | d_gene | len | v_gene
TGCAGTGCTAGAGATCGGCGGGTGAACACCGGGGAGCTGTTTTTT | CSARDRRVNTGELFF | many | TRBJ2-2 | - | 15 | TRBV20-1
TGTGCCAGCAGCCAAGGACTAGCGGGGACGTATTTT | CASSQGLAGTYF | - | TRBJ2-3 | TRBD2 | 12 | TRBV14
TGCAGCGTTCGGTACCGGGACAGGGACCACGAGCAGTACTTC | CSVRYRDRDHEQYF | few | TRBJ2-7 | TRBD1 | 14 | TRBV29-1
TGTGCCAGCAGCACCGACACCTTCTCCTACGAGCAGTACTTC | CASSTDTFSYEQYF | few | TRBJ2-7 | - | 14 | TRBV28
TGTGCCAGCAGCCAAGCGGGAACCTACCCCGGAGTAGCGAGAGACAATGAGCAGTTCTTC | CASSQAGTYPGVARDNEQFF | many | TRBJ2-1 | - | 20 | TRBV4-2
TGTGCCAGCAGCTTGAAGACTAGTTTGGGCAATGAGCAGTTCTTC | CASSLKTSLGNEQFF | - | TRBJ2-1 | - | 15 | TRBV5-5
TGCAGTGTTATGGGCTCTGGGGCCAACGTCCTGACTTTC | CSVMGSGANVLTF | few | TRBJ2-6 | - | 13 | TRBV20-1
TGTGCCACCGCCGGCTACACCGGGGAGCTGTTTTTT | CATAGYTGELFF | few | TRBJ2-2 | - | 12 | TRBV10-3
TGCAGTGCTAGAGGTCCTAGGCAGGGTTACAATCAGCCCCAGCATTTT | CSARGPRQGYNQPQHF | few | TRBJ1-5 | - | 16 | TRBV20-1
TGTGCCAGCAGCTTAGGCGGGGTACAGGCCGGGGAGCTGTTTTTT | CASSLGGVQAGELFF | - | TRBJ2-2 | - | 15 | TRBV11-2
TGCGCCAGCAGCCAACAGGAACAAGAGACCCAGTACTTC | CASSQQEQETQYF | many | TRBJ2-5 | - | 13 | TRBV4-1
TGTGCCAGCAGCTTAAGGCCGACTAGCGGGGGGTACAATGAGCAGTTCTTC | CASSLRPTSGGYNEQFF | - | TRBJ2-1 | TRBD2 | 17 | TRBV11-2
TGTGCCAGCAGCCAAGACGGCGGGAGGGGTTACGAGCAGTACTTC | CASSQDGGRGYEQYF | - | TRBJ2-7 | TRBD2 | 15 | TRBV4-2
TGTGCCAGCAGCTTAGGAGGGGCGAAAAGGCTCCACAATGAGCAGTTCTTC | CASSLGGAKRLHNEQFF | - | TRBJ2-1 | - | 17 | TRBV5-4